The clone carrying this T cell receptor (beta chain) has ten or more counts. Its antigen is unknown. This sample was included in a study of T cell repertoires in cytomegalovirus infection. The overall study: CMV infection together with matching HLA type was indicated by public TCR beta signatures. Study-wide results and caveats: Carriers of CMV plus the relevant HLA were identified by cumulative public TCR beta family frequency. Within the response measured ex vivo, HLA-C-restricted CMV-specific TCR beta clonotypes were dominant.

Via MiXCR, TCRdb re-called the reads, giving one row per CDR3 protein. Of about 240,000 distinct CDR3 sequences listed, roughly 12% were seen once; the top ten hold 1.5% to 2%. The CDR3 is 14 amino acids. V was shortened by 5 bases and J by 4 bases, with 11 bases between the two germline ends. Germline V gene sequence: CDR1 SGHTA, CDR2 FQGNSA. Sequenced: PBMCs. The TCR was taken from a human donor in good health (CMV status not recorded). Some clones in this sample may be carry-over from other donors' samples. The chain uses TRBV7-2 and TRBJ2-2; D remains ambiguous. The DNA for the CDR3 is TGTGCCAGCAGCCAGACCGTTGCCACCGGGGAGCTGTTTTTT. Translating gives CASSQTVATGELFF.